One and the same sample provided the 12 T cell receptor beta chains below, sequenced in a study of blood T cell repertoires in COVID-19. TCRdb's copy holds only in-frame clones and misses some; the assay was immunoSEQ multiplex PCR. This sample has roughly 250,000 clones, with under 85% found just once. Material for sequencing was peripheral blood. The receptors come from a woman aged 40-49 years with active or convalescent COVID-19.

In regard to this clone: At the DNA level, this CDR3 is encoded by other sequences in the same sample as well. This chain uses TRBV12-3 or TRBV12-4 with TRBJ1-1; D call uncertain. The V end was cut by 1 base, the J end by 6 bases, with 6 bases between. CDR3 length: 12 amino acids. This CDR3 reads CASSLGGPEAFF. Here the CDR3 DNA reads TGTGCCAGCAGTTTAGGTGGGCCTGAAGCTTTCTTT.

The V and J genes are TRBV5-1 and TRBJ2-5, with TRBD1 matching over 7 bases. Germline V lookup: CDR1 SGHRS, CDR2 YFSETQ. V lost 7 bases and J lost 4; bases outside the gene matches: 7. The CDR3 runs to 13 residues. The CDR3 coding sequence is TGCGCCAGCTTTGGGACAGTCGGAGAGACCCAGTACTTC. It is translated as CASFGTVGETQYF.

The genes are TRBV12-5 and TRBJ2-1, with D possibly TRBD2 on 6 matching bases. The CDR3 runs to 17 residues. CDR1 LGHNT and CDR2 FRNRAP come from the germline V gene. Trimming left V 6 bases short and J 7 bases short, with 25 bases between. The CDR3 region is CASGRGIDGRQVNEQFF. The CDR3 DNA sequence: TGTGCTAGTGGCCGGGGGATAGACGGCCGCCAGGTAAATGAGCAGTTCTTC.

V usage is TRBV9 and J usage is TRBJ1-1; D is unresolved. V was clipped by 0 bases and J by 5 bases, with 8 bases between them. Germline CDR1 SGDLS, CDR2 YYNGEE. The CDR3 totals 13 residues. The CDR3 coding sequence is TGTGCCAGCAGCGTAGGCGCTCGGACTGAAGCTTTCTTT. Amino acid sequence: CASSVGARTEAFF.

The chain has TRBV12-3 or TRBV12-4 and TRBJ1-6; the D is unclear. V was trimmed by 2 bases and J by 4 bases, leaving 3 bases between them. The CDR3 loop spans 13 amino acids. The CDR3 spells CASSLPYNSPLHF. The CDR3 DNA sequence: TGTGCCAGCAGTTTACCTTATAATTCACCCCTCCACTTT.

This chain links TRBV29-1 with TRBJ1-1; 7 bases match TRBD1. After removal of 7 bases from V and 1 base from J, the junction contained 6 bases not matched to a gene. The CDR3 has 13 amino acids. CDR1 is SQVTM, CDR2 ANQGSEA, per germline. The CDR3 coding sequence is TGCAGCGCTTGGGACAGTCCGAACACTGAAGCTTTCTTT. Amino acids: CSAWDSPNTEAFF.

The chain's CDR3 is CASSQVTGAGGYNEQFF. The CDR3 bases are TGTGCCAGCAGCCAAGTAACGGGAGCGGGGGGTTACAATGAGCAGTTCTTC. J is TRBJ2-1 and V is TRBV4-2, with 9 bases matching TRBD2. With V trimmed by 1 base and J by 4 bases, 8 bases remained unmatched. CDR1 and CDR2 (germline): LGHNA, YNFKEQ. The CDR3 length is 17 residues.

DNA for the CDR3: TGTGCCAGCAGCGGACGACAGAACTGGGAGCAGTTCTTC. Protein: CASSGRQNWEQFF. The V and J genes are TRBV9 and TRBJ2-1, with D maybe TRBD1 (5 bases). V dropped 3 bases and J dropped 10 bases, with 14 bases sitting between them. The CDR3 sequence is 13 residues long. The germline V gene encodes CDR1 SGDLS and CDR2 YYNGEE. Looking up the rest from reference TRBV9 and TRBJ2-1 gives the full variable domain: DSGVTQTPKHLITATGQRVTLRCSPRSGDLSVYWYQQSLDQGLQFLIQYYNGEERAKGNILERFSAQQFPDLHSELNLSSLELGDSALYFCASSGRQNWEQFFGPGTRLTVL.

With respect to this clone: This may arise from a read error, as a much more abundant clone is one base away. The genes are TRBV19 and TRBJ1-1, with D uncertain. Trimming took off 3 bases at V and 1 base at J, with 6 bases between the two ends. Germline CDR1 reads LNHDA; CDR2 reads SQIVND (reference sequence). The CDR3 has 13 residues. The CDR3 reads CASSIWANTEAFF. In DNA form, the CDR3 reads TGTGCCAGTAGTATCTGGGCGAACACTGAAGCTTTCTTT.

The chain carries TRBV19 and TRBJ1-5; TRBD1 might be the D (6 bases). The CDR3 spans 15 residues. Per the germline V gene, CDR1 is LNHDA and CDR2 is SQIVND (reference sequence). V was pared by 9 bases and J by 5 bases, with 20 bases between. The CDR3 DNA reads as TGTGCCAGCGGCTCGGGGACACCGTCTCATCAGCCCCAGCATTTT. It codes for CASGSGTPSHQPQHF.

In this sample, this clone turned up a few times. This chain joins TRBV15 and TRBJ1-1; TRBD1 aligns across 7 bases. This CDR3 contains 17 residues. CDR1 and CDR2 (germline): LNHNV, YYDKDF (reference sequence). V was pared by 8 bases and J by 1 base, with 16 bases of the junction left unmatched. For the CDR3, the DNA is TGTGCCACCCTCGGTGAGGGGGCGGTCGGGGAGAACACTGAAGCTTTCTTT. It encodes CATLGEGAVGENTEAFF.

CDR3 nucleotides: TGTGCCAGCAGCCTTACAGAGGGACAGGGGGCGCTGGGAGCTTTCTTT. Translation gives CASSLTEGQGALGAFF. The chain carries TRBV13 and TRBJ1-1, with TRBD1 identical over 12 bases. J lost 10 bases, V lost 5 bases, and 14 bases had no gene match. In germline, CDR1 is PRHDT, CDR2 FYEKMQ (reference sequence). This CDR3 has 16 residues.